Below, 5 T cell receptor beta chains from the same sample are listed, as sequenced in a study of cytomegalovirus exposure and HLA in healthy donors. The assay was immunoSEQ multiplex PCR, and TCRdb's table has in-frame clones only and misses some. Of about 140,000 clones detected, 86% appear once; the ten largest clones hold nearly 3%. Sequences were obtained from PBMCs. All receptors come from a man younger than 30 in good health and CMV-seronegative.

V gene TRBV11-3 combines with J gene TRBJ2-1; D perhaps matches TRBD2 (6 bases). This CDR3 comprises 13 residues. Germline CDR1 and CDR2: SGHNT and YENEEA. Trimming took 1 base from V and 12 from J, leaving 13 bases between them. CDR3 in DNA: TGTGCCAGCAGCTTAGCGGGACTGGGTTCGCAGTTCTTC. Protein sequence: CASSLAGLGSQFF.

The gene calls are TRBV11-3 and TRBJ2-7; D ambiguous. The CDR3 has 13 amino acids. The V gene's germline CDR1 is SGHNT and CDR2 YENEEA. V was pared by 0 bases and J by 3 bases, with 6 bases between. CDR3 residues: CASSLDSRYEQYF. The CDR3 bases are TGTGCCAGCAGCTTAGATTCTCGCTACGAGCAGTACTTC. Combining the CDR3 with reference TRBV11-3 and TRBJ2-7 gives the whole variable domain EAGVVQSPRYKIIEKKQPVAFWCNPISGHNTLYWYLQNLGQGPELLIRYENEEAVDDSQLPKDRFSAERLKGVDSTLKIQPAELGDSAVYLCASSLDSRYEQYFGPGTRLTVT.

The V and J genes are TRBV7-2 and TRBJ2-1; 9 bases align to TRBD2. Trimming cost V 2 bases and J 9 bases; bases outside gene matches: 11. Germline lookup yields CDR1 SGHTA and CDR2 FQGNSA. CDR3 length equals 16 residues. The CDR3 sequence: CASSLFMAGGPFEQFF. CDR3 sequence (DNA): TGTGCCAGCAGCTTATTTATGGCGGGGGGGCCATTTGAGCAGTTCTTC.

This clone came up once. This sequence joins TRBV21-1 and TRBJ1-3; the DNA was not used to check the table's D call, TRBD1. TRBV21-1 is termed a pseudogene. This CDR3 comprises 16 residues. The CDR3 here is CASSKVTGDFRNTIYF. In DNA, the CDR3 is TGTGCCAGCAGCAAAGTAACAGGGGATTTCAGAAACACCATATATTTT.

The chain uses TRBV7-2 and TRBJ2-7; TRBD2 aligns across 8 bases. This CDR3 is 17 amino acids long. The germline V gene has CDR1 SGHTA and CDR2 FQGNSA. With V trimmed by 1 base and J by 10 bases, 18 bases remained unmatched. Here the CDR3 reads CASSLVVAGFPRIGQYF. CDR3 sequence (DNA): TGTGCCAGCAGCTTAGTGGTAGCGGGATTCCCCCGGATAGGACAGTACTTC.